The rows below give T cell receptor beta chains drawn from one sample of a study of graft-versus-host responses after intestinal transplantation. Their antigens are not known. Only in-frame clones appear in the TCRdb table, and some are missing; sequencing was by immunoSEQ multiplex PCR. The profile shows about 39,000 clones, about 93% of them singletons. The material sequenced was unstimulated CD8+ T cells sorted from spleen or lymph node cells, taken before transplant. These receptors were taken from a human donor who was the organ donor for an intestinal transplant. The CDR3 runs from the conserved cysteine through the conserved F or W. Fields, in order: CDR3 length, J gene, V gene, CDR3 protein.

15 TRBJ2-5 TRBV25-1 CASSSPHPEWGTQYF
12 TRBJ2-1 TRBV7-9 CASSLRANEQFF
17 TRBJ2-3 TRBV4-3 CASSQGVFLEGTDTQYF
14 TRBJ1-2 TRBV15 CATSRAQGADGYTF
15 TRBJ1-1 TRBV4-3 CASSQDRYRHTEAFF
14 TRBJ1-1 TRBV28 CASSYFTVNTEAFF
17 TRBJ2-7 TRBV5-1 CASSLLPGQDFSYEQYF
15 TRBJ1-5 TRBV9 CASSVDGTSNQPQHF
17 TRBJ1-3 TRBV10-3 CAISESSRLSSGNTIYF
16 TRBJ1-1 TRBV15 CATSRVPTGAITEAFF
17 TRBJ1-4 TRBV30 CAWSVRGIRRTNEKLFF
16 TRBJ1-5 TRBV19 CASSISPPGLNQPQHF
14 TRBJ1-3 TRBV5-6 CASSLGTGGNTIYF
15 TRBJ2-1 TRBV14 CASSQTSGSYNEQFF
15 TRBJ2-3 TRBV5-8 CASSQPSGGSPSQYF
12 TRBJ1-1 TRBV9 CASSGQNTEAFF
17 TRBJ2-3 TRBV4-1 CASSQEGLAGATDTQYF
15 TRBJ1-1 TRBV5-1 CASSWAGGPYTEAFF
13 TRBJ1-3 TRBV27 CASSLTGGNTIYF
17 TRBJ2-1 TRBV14 CASSQVGREGSDNEQFF
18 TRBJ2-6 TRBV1 CTSSVEGLCTNRANVLTF
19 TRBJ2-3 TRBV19 CASSIVGIRNSLRTDTQYF
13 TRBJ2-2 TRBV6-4 CASSDQDTGELFF
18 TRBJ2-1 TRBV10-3 CAISEFGAGTSGLNEQFF
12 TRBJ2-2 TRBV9 CASSPFTGELFF
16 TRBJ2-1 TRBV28 CASSFLTSSSYNEQFF
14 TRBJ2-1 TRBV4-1 CASSLPSSYNEQFF
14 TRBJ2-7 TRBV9 CASSGLAGVYEQYF
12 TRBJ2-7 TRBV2 CASSPVPYEQYF
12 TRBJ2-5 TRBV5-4 CASSIYQETQYF
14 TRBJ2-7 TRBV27 CASSPTAVSYEQYF
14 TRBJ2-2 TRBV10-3 CAIMGTGVDGELFF
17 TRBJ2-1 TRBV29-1 CSVGHPEGTSGSDEQFF
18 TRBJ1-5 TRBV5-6 CASSLGGQGLIFPQPQHF
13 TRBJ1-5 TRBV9 CASSARANQPQHF
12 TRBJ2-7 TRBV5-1 CASSLPEGEQYF
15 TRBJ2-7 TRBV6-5 CASRGGLAGVNEQYF
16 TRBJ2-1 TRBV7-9 CASSALPGQGVNEQFF
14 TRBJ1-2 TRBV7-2 CASSRPTLNYGYTF
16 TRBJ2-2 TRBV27 CASSQPQGARTGELFF
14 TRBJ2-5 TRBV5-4 CASSLGQGMETQYF
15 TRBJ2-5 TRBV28 CASSYDWTAESTQYF
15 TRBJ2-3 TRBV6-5 CASSRLAGRADTQYF
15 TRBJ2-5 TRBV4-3 CASSQVGGVGKTQYF
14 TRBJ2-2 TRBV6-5 CASSYRQNTGELFF
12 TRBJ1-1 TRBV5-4 CASSTGNTEAFF
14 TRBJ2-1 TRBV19 CASSTGTSYNEQFF
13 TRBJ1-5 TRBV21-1 CASSKSCDQPQHF
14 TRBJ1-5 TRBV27 CASSLLSRGQPQHF
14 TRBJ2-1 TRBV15 CATSRASGYNEQFF
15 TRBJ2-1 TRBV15 CATSRVLAVNNEQFF
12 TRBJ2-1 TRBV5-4 CASSWAYNEQFF
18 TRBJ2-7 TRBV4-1 CASSQGSLTSGETYEQYF
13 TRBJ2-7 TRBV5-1 CASSQGSSYEQYF
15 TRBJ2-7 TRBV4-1 CASSPRVEIYEEQYF
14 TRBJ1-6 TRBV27 CASSSGLYGSPLHF
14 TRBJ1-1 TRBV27 CASSPGGGRTEAFF